This T cell receptor beta chain emerged from a study of Ad26.COV2.S vaccination and SARS-CoV-2 variants. V lost 8 bases and J 7 bases, leaving 8 bases between the germline ends. Germline CDR1 reads LNHDA; CDR2 reads SQIVND (reference sequence). The CDR3 is made up of 11 amino acids. The treatment here: about 20 received Ad26.COV2.S at low or high dose, single or two shots; about 5 received placebo; per-sample allocation not given. The study sampled participants on day 63 after the first vaccine or placebo injection. This person who donated was an adult of 18-55 years in Boston. The assay was immunoSEQ multiplex PCR, and TCRdb's table has in-frame clones only and misses some. The sample yields 400,000 to 450,000 clones, about 92% seen once.

The receptor was isolated from a person between 18 and 60 years old who received the Ad26.COV2.S COVID-19 vaccine or a placebo. The starting material was peripheral blood, obtained in a trial of Ad26.COV2.S vaccine versus placebo. The rearrangement links TRBV19 to TRBJ1-4, with D hard to call. The CDR3 region is CASRKSEKLFF. CDR3 nucleotide sequence: TGTGCCAGTCGTAAGAGTGAAAAACTGTTTTTT.